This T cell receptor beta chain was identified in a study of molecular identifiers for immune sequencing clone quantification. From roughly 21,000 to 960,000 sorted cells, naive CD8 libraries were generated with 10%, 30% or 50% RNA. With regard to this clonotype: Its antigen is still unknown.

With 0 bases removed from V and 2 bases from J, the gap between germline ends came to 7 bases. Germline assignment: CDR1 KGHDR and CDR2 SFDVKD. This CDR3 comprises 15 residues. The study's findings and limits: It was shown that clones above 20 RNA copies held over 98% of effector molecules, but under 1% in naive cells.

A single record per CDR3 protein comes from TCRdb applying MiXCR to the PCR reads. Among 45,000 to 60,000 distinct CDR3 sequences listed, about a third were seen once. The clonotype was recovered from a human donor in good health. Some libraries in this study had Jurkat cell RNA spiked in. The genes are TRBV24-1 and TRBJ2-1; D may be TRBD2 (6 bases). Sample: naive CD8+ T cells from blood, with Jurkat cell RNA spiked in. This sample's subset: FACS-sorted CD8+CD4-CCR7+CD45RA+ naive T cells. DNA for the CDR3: TGTGCCACCAGTGATTTGGGGGGGACCTACAATGAGCAGTTCTTC. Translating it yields CATSDLGGTYNEQFF.